The 26 T cell receptor beta chains below all came from one sample that was sequenced in a study of cytomegalovirus exposure and HLA in healthy donors. The primer mix had 60 Vbeta and 13 Jbeta primers. This table comes from immunoSEQ multiplex PCR, and its TCRdb copy is limited to in-frame clones, with some not included. The sample has 75,000 to 100,000 clones; roughly four fifths are singletons. The sample taken for sequencing was PBMCs. The source of these receptors is a man aged 35-49 years in good health and CMV-seronegative.

V and J are TRBV2 and TRBJ1-1; D gene uncertain. Deletions cut 6 bases from V and 2 bases from J, with 10 bases between. The CDR3 covers 13 residues. Germline CDR1 and CDR2: SNHLY and FYNNEI. In DNA form, the CDR3 reads TGTGCCAGCAGGAAGACTGAAAACACTGAAGCTTTCTTT. Translation gives CASRKTENTEAFF. The full variable domain, its missing parts supplied by reference TRBV2 and TRBJ1-1, is EPEVTQTPSHQVTQMGQEVILRCVPISNHLYFYWYRQILGQKVEFLVSFYNNEISEKSEIFDDQFSVERPDGSNFTLKIRSTKLEDSAMYFCASRKTENTEAFFGQGTRLTVV.

V gene TRBV10-3 combines with J gene TRBJ2-5; TRBD1 is a possible D gene (5 bases). From germline, CDR1 is ENHRY and CDR2 SYGVKD. This CDR3 has 14 amino acids. V was clipped by 10 bases and J by 5 bases, with 20 bases between them. The CDR3 DNA is TGTGCCACCACGACGACAGTGGACGGGGAGACCCAGTACTTC. Amino acids: CATTTTVDGETQYF.

The rearrangement uses TRBV5-1 and TRBJ2-3, with TRBD2 as a possible D gene (6 bases). The CDR3 has 14 residues. Germline lookup yields CDR1 SGHRS and CDR2 YFSETQ. V lost 0 bases, J lost 8 bases, and 13 bases lay in between. The CDR3: CASSLGGTGGTQYF. DNA for the CDR3: TGCGCCAGCAGCTTGGGCGGGACTGGGGGTACGCAGTATTTT.

This rearrangement joins TRBV6-5 to TRBJ1-1, with D possibly TRBD1 on 6 matching bases. Germline CDR1 MNHEY, CDR2 SVGAGI. CDR3 length equals 15 residues. V was shortened by 0 bases and J by 1 base, with 9 bases between the two germline ends. CDR3 DNA: TGTGCCAGCAGTTACTCGAAACAGGGGAACACTGAAGCTTTCTTT. This encodes CASSYSKQGNTEAFF.

In nucleotides, the CDR3 is TGTGCCAGCAGCGTTACAGGTGCCTCACCCCTCCACTTT. This translates into CASSVTGASPLHF. The genes are TRBV7-8 and TRBJ1-6; tentative D call: TRBD1 (5 bases). The CDR3 runs 13 residues. The V end was cut by 5 bases, the J end by 10 bases, with 12 bases between. Germline V gives CDR1 SGHVS, CDR2 FQNEAQ.

The J gene is TRBJ2-5, the V gene TRBV5-1, with D perhaps matching TRBD2 (6 bases). The CDR3 has 14 amino acids. V shed 0 bases and J shed 1 base, with 7 bases lying between them. CDR1 and CDR2 (germline): SGHRS, YFSETQ. The CDR3 is CASSLGGLQETQYF. In DNA form, the CDR3 reads TGCGCCAGCAGCTTGGGGGGACTCCAAGAGACCCAGTACTTC. Drawing the rest from reference TRBV5-1 and TRBJ2-5, the complete variable domain is KAGVTQTPRYLIKTRGQQVTLSCSPISGHRSVSWYQQTPGQGLQFLFEYFSETQRNKGNFPGRFSGRQFSNSRSEMNVSTLELGDSALYLCASSLGGLQETQYFGPGTRLLVL.

V is TRBV7-2 and J is TRBJ1-1; TRBD1 aligns across 12 bases. The germline V gene has CDR1 SGHTA and CDR2 FQGNSA. Unmatched junction bases numbered 8, after V lost 5 bases and J lost 4 bases. The CDR3 has 16 residues. The CDR3 spells CASSRGQGATVTEAFF. CDR3 DNA sequence: TGTGCCAGCAGCCGGGGACAGGGGGCGACCGTCACTGAAGCTTTCTTT.

The CDR3 reads CASSYGRSGETQYF. In DNA, the CDR3 is TGTGCCAGCAGTTACGGACGCAGCGGAGAGACCCAGTACTTC. The chain couples TRBV6-5 to TRBJ2-5; possible D gene TRBD2, 5 bases. Between the trimmed V and J ends, which lost 2 bases and 4 bases, there was a span of 11 bases. Germline V gene lookup returns CDR1 MNHEY and CDR2 SVGAGI. The CDR3 is made up of 14 amino acids.

Only one count was recorded for this clone. This rearrangement joins TRBV5-1 to TRBJ1-1, with D hard to call. The V gene's germline CDR1 is SGHRS and CDR2 YFSETQ. CDR3 length equals 13 residues. Trimming removed 0 bases from V and 7 bases from J, with 10 bases in between. CDR3 DNA sequence: TGCGCCAGCAGCTTGGCGGCCCGGAGTGAAGCTTTCTTT. Protein: CASSLAARSEAFF.

J is TRBJ2-2 and V is TRBV6-5, with a possible D match to TRBD1 (6 bases). The CDR3 spans 15 residues. Germline V lookup: CDR1 MNHEY, CDR2 SVGAGI. The V end was cut by 4 bases, the J end by 4 bases, with 13 bases between. In nucleotides, the CDR3 is TGTGCCAGCAGTTTCGACAGGCGTAGCACCGGGGAGCTGTTTTTT. It yields the protein CASSFDRRSTGELFF.

The CDR3 DNA sequence: TGTGCCAGCAGGGCCCTTTACAGGGGCGTGGGTAATGAAAAACTGTTTTTT. It translates to CASRALYRGVGNEKLFF. The J gene is TRBJ1-4, the V gene TRBV27; 7 bases align to TRBD1. Losses at the gene ends were 6 bases for V and 4 bases for J; bases not matched to a gene: 14. The germline CDR1 and CDR2 sequences are MNHEY and SMNVEV (reference sequence). The CDR3 has 17 residues.

The rearrangement joins TRBV7-2 to TRBJ1-6, with TRBD1 as a possible D gene (5 bases). This CDR3 region has 16 residues. Per the germline V gene, CDR1 is SGHTA and CDR2 is FQGNSA. V was cut by 4 bases and J by 2 bases, with 12 bases left in between. For the CDR3, the DNA is TGTGCCAGCAGCTCCCAGGGTTCGACCTATAATTCACCCCTCCACTTT. Its protein is CASSSQGSTYNSPLHF.

V gene TRBV7-2 combines with J gene TRBJ1-2, with D maybe TRBD1 (5 bases). V was clipped by 5 bases and J by 0 bases, with 13 bases between them. The CDR3 consists of 15 residues. Looked up from germline, CDR1 is SGHTA and CDR2 is FQGNSA. CDR3 bases: TGTGCCAGCAGCCCTTCCCAGGGCGCTAACTATGGCTACACCTTC. Its protein product is CASSPSQGANYGYTF.

J is TRBJ1-1 and V is TRBV11-2; a possible D gene is TRBD1 (6 bases). Trimming cost V 1 base and J 0 bases, with 12 bases left between them. CDR1 and CDR2 from the germline V gene are SGHAT and FQNNGV. This CDR3 is 16 amino acids long. In DNA, the CDR3 is TGTGCCAGCAGCTTAGTGGCAGGGGCTATGAACACTGAAGCTTTCTTT. It translates to CASSLVAGAMNTEAFF.

The chain uses TRBV7-2 and TRBJ2-1; D gene unclear. The CDR3 has 14 amino acids. Germline values: CDR1 SGHTA, CDR2 FQGNSA. Trimming removed 7 bases at V and 0 bases at J, with 10 bases between. The DNA of the CDR3 is TGTGCCAGCACCTTGAGGAGCTCCTACAATGAGCAGTTCTTC. It specifies CASTLRSSYNEQFF.

V is TRBV5-1 and J is TRBJ1-2, with D perhaps matching TRBD1 (5 bases). Germline V gene data show CDR1 as SGHRS and CDR2 as YFSETQ. The CDR3 covers 15 residues. Trimming removed 4 bases from V and 7 bases from J, with 20 bases in between. The CDR3 spells CASSPPGQGPVGYTF. Written as DNA, the CDR3 is TGCGCCAGCAGCCCGCCAGGGCAGGGTCCCGTTGGCTACACCTTC.

The chain carries TRBV19 and TRBJ2-2, with 8 bases identical to TRBD1. V gave up 9 bases and J gave up 5 bases; unmatched junction bases: 8. CDR3 size: 14 residues. Germline CDR1 LNHDA, CDR2 SQIVND (reference sequence). CDR3 loop: CASRGQGRTGELFF. CDR3 DNA: TGTGCCAGCCGAGGACAGGGTAGGACCGGGGAGCTGTTTTTT. Full variable domain (missing parts from reference TRBV19 and TRBJ2-2): DGGITQSPKYLFRKEGQNVTLSCEQNLNHDAMYWYRQDPGQGLRLIYYSQIVNDFQKGDIAEGYSVSREKKESFPLTVTSAQKNPTAFYLCASRGQGRTGELFFGEGSRLTVL.

The chain recombines TRBV7-6 with TRBJ2-7; TRBD2 matches 12 bases. Germline CDR1 reads SGHVS; CDR2 reads FNYEAQ. CDR3 length: 17 amino acids. Trimming cost V 5 bases and J 0 bases; bases outside gene matches: 8. Here the CDR3 reads CASSTRLAGATSYEQYF. The CDR3 DNA reads as TGTGCCAGCAGCACACGACTAGCGGGGGCCACCTCCTACGAGCAGTACTTC.

In regard to this clone: Other DNA sequences in this sample translate to the same CDR3. V is TRBV6-4 and J is TRBJ2-3; 9 nucleotides match TRBD2. The CDR3 runs 16 residues. The germline CDR1 and CDR2 sequences are MRHNA and SNTAGT. The V gene end was trimmed by 0 bases and the J gene end by 1 base; junction bases not matched to a gene: 2. CDR3 loop: CASSDSSGGGTDTQYF. CDR3 in DNA: TGTGCCAGCAGTGACTCTAGCGGGGGAGGCACAGATACGCAGTATTTT.

There are a few counts of this clone. J is TRBJ2-5 and V is TRBV19; 10 bases are a match to TRBD2. The CDR3 totals 16 residues. Trimming cost V 3 bases and J 6 bases; bases outside gene matches: 10. CDR1 is LNHDA, CDR2 SQIVND, per germline (reference sequence). CDR3 residues: CASSILGTSVDKTQYF. CDR3 sequence (DNA): TGTGCCAGTAGTATCCTAGGGACTAGCGTCGACAAGACCCAGTACTTC.

V gene TRBV7-3 combines with J gene TRBJ2-7; TRBD1 aligns across 8 bases. J was trimmed by 6 bases and V by 5 bases; bases with no gene match: 9. This CDR3 has 14 residues. Germline CDR1 and CDR2: SGHTA and FQGTGA. The CDR3 bases are TGTGCCAGCAGCCTCACGGCAGGGGGCTCCGAGCAGTACTTC. Translation: CASSLTAGGSEQYF.

The table lists this clone with a count of one. This chain connects TRBV2 to TRBJ2-3; TRBD2 matches at 8 bases. The V and J ends lost 7 bases and 3 bases, in that order; junction bases with no gene match: 6. The CDR3 totals 14 residues. Germline CDR1 is SNHLY and CDR2 is FYNNEI. For the CDR3, the DNA is TGTGCCAGCAAGCGCAGCGGGGGTACAGATACGCAGTATTTT. Residues: CASKRSGGTDTQYF.

The chain is built from TRBV5-4 and TRBJ2-1; weak D call: TRBD2 (7 bases). Germline V gene lookup returns CDR1 SGHNT and CDR2 YYREEE (reference sequence). Trimming shortened V by 3 bases and J by 2 bases, and 9 bases separated the two germline ends. This CDR3 is 14 amino acids long. The CDR3 loop is CASSSGGPYNEQFF. The CDR3 DNA reads TGTGCCAGCAGCTCCGGGGGGCCCTACAATGAGCAGTTCTTC.

This rearrangement joins TRBV7-2 to TRBJ1-2, with 11 nucleotides matching TRBD1. CDR1 and CDR2 (germline): SGHTA, FQGNSA. The CDR3 runs 15 residues. The ends lost 3 bases at V and 4 bases at J; junction bases unmatched: 4. CDR3 amino acids: CASSFGQGAGYGYTF. Written as DNA, the CDR3 is TGTGCCAGCAGCTTTGGACAGGGGGCGGGCTATGGCTACACCTTC.

J is TRBJ2-7 and V is TRBV5-4; no clear D. V was shortened by 0 bases and J by 5 bases, with 6 bases between the two germline ends. The V gene's germline CDR1 is SGHNT and CDR2 YYREEE (reference sequence). This CDR3 contains 12 residues. CDR3 DNA sequence: TGTGCCAGCAGCTTGGTCCCTCACGAGCAGTACTTC. Its translation is CASSLVPHEQYF.

The rearrangement uses TRBV4-1 and TRBJ1-5; 7 nucleotides agree with TRBD1. CDR1 is MGHRA and CDR2 is YSYEKL in the germline V gene. The V gene end was trimmed by 0 bases and the J gene end by 6 bases; junction bases not matched to a gene: 5. This CDR3 contains 15 residues. In DNA, the CDR3 is TGCGCCAGCAGCCAAGATTCGACAGGGAGTCAGCCCCAGCATTTT. Its translation: CASSQDSTGSQPQHF.